The sequence of this TCR beta chain was determined in a study of naive and memory T cell subsets. This clonotype has a handful of counts. Its antigen is still unknown. The study, taken as a whole, reports: There was no ground truth to check naive and memory subset results.

Two oligonucleotides, mixed equimolar, formed the beta constant-region primer covering TRBC1 and TRBC2. Nested alpha and beta constant-region primers with the SP2 primer drove four PCR rounds on ligated cDNA. TCRdb called the UMI-ligation and nested PCR reads again in MiXCR, with one record for every CDR3 protein. The data hold 100,000 to 150,000 distinct CDR3 sequences, with over 30% observed a single time. Trimming cost V 5 bases and J 9 bases, with 17 bases left between them. The CDR3 has 13 amino acids. Germline V gene data show CDR1 as MNHEY and CDR2 as SVGAGI. The rearrangement uses TRBV6-5 and TRBJ2-7, with D possibly TRBD1 on 5 matching bases. Sample: central memory CD4+ T cells from blood. The TCR comes from a human donor in good health. The CDR3 loop is CASSLELGLGQYF. The CDR3 DNA sequence: TGTGCCAGCAGTCTCGAACTGGGGCTGGGGCAGTACTTC.